One sample yielded the 21 T cell receptor beta chains listed below, sequenced in a study of blood T cell repertoires in COVID-19. TCRdb's copy holds only in-frame clones and misses some; the assay was immunoSEQ multiplex PCR. The data show more than 200,000 clones, roughly 82% seen once. The sample consisted of peripheral blood. The receptors were gathered from a woman of 80 years or more with active or convalescent COVID-19.

The rearrangement uses TRBV5-1 and TRBJ1-5; D is perhaps TRBD1 (5 bases). The CDR3 runs to 14 residues. Germline V gene data show CDR1 as SGHRS and CDR2 as YFSETQ. The V end was cut by 3 bases, the J end by 4 bases, with 11 bases between. In DNA form, the CDR3 reads TGCGCCAGCAGCTCGGGACTGATAAATCAGCCCCAGCATTTT. Its protein product is CASSSGLINQPQHF. Full variable domain (outside the CDR3, taken from reference TRBV5-1 and TRBJ1-5): KAGVTQTPRYLIKTRGQQVTLSCSPISGHRSVSWYQQTPGQGLQFLFEYFSETQRNKGNFPGRFSGRQFSNSRSEMNVSTLELGDSALYLCASSSGLINQPQHFGDGTRLSIL.

This clone was seen once. V gene TRBV7-9 combines with J gene TRBJ1-2; TRBD1 aligns across 9 bases. CDR1 is SEHNR and CDR2 is FQNEAQ in the germline V gene (reference sequence). The trim removed 5 bases at V and 4 bases at J, leaving 11 bases unmatched. The CDR3 spans 16 residues. The CDR3 protein is CASSKQRDRVSYGYTF. The CDR3 DNA reads TGTGCCAGCAGCAAACAGCGGGACAGGGTCTCCTATGGCTACACCTTC.

This chain connects TRBV30 to TRBJ1-2; D possibly corresponds to TRBD1 (5 bases). The V gene's germline CDR1 is GTSNPN and CDR2 SVGIG (reference sequence). V lost 3 bases to trimming and J lost 8 bases, with 19 bases between them. The CDR3 sequence is 14 residues long. In DNA form, the CDR3 reads TGTGCCTGGAGCGAATACCGGCCCCAGGGAGGCTACACCTTC. This translates into CAWSEYRPQGGYTF.

The chain links TRBV5-1 to TRBJ2-1; TRBD1 matches at 9 bases. The ends lost 1 base at V and 4 bases at J; junction bases unmatched: 6. The germline V gene encodes CDR1 SGHRS and CDR2 YFSETQ. This CDR3 is built from 16 residues. This CDR3 is CASSLRPGQGYNEQFF. The CDR3 nucleotides read TGCGCCAGCAGCTTGCGCCCGGGACAGGGTTACAATGAGCAGTTCTTC.

The chain recombines TRBV21-1 with TRBJ1-6; the table's D call, TRBD1, has no DNA check behind it. TRBV21-1 is reported as a pseudogene. The CDR3 is made up of 8 amino acids. The CDR3 protein is CASKNTDF. The CDR3, as DNA: TGTGCCAGCAAAAACACCGACTTT.

The rearrangement links TRBV27 to TRBJ2-7; TRBD2 aligns across 7 bases. Trimming took 6 bases from V and 1 from J; bases not matched to a gene: 9. This CDR3 has 15 amino acids. Germline CDR1 is MNHEY and CDR2 is SMNVEV (reference sequence). In DNA, the CDR3 is TGTGCCAGCAGGGTTGGCTCGGGGGGATCCTACGAGCAGTACTTC. This sequence encodes CASRVGSGGSYEQYF.

This clone was seen a handful of times. The J gene is TRBJ1-3, the V gene TRBV3-1 (or the pseudogene TRBV3-2); D call uncertain. Germline assignment: CDR1 LGHDT and CDR2 YNNKEL (reference sequence). Trimming cost V 1 base and J 1 base, with 8 bases left between them. This CDR3 has 15 amino acids. CDR3 loop: CASSQGAGSGNTIYF. The CDR3 DNA sequence: TGTGCCAGCAGCCAAGGCGCGGGGTCTGGAAACACCATATATTTT.

This clone turned up a few times. This chain uses TRBV5-1 with TRBJ2-7; D is possibly TRBD1 (5 bases). Germline CDR1 reads SGHRS; CDR2 reads YFSETQ. The V and J ends lost 0 bases and 2 bases respectively, with 6 bases between them. This CDR3 comprises 13 residues. The CDR3 sequence: CASSLAGTYEQYF. CDR3 nucleotide sequence: TGCGCCAGCAGCTTGGCAGGGACCTACGAGCAGTACTTC.

The chain combines TRBV2 with TRBJ2-3, with D unclear. V lost 2 bases and J lost 3, with 9 bases in between. The germline V gene encodes CDR1 SNHLY and CDR2 FYNNEI. The CDR3 extends over 14 amino acids. The CDR3 sequence: CASSETRGTDTQYF. In DNA, the CDR3 is TGTGCCAGCAGTGAAACCCGCGGTACAGATACGCAGTATTTT. The full variable domain, in which reference TRBV2 and TRBJ2-3 provide the parts outside the CDR3, is EPEVTQTPSHQVTQMGQEVILRCVPISNHLYFYWYRQILGQKVEFLVSFYNNEISEKSEIFDDQFSVERPDGSNFTLKIRSTKLEDSAMYFCASSETRGTDTQYFGPGTRLTVL.

The V call is TRBV2, the J call TRBJ1-5; unclear D gene. CDR1 and CDR2 (germline): SNHLY, FYNNEI. V dropped 2 bases and J dropped 0 bases, with 14 bases sitting between them. The CDR3 spans 17 residues. CDR3 DNA sequence: TGTGCCAGCAGTGAATCTGCCTCCGTCTATAGCAATCAGCCCCAGCATTTT. Its translation: CASSESASVYSNQPQHF.

This clone was found once. This sequence joins TRBV19 and TRBJ1-5, with 7 bases fitting TRBD1. Losses at the gene ends were 1 base for V and 4 bases for J; bases not matched to a gene: 4. Germline V lookup: CDR1 LNHDA, CDR2 SQIVND (reference sequence). CDR3 length: 15 amino acids. The CDR3 DNA reads as TGTGCCAGTAGTATAGGTACAGGGGAAAATCAGCCCCAGCATTTT. Residues: CASSIGTGENQPQHF.

This chain links TRBV2 with TRBJ1-1; D is possibly TRBD1 (6 bases). This CDR3 region has 17 residues. Trimming removed 8 bases at V and 5 bases at J, with 27 bases between. Germline lookup yields CDR1 SNHLY and CDR2 FYNNEI. CDR3 loop: CASYGALPDRRGTEAFF. CDR3 DNA sequence: TGTGCCAGCTACGGAGCTTTACCTGACAGGCGTGGGACTGAAGCTTTCTTT.

The chain employs TRBV21-1 and TRBJ2-5; TRBD2, the table's D call, was not compared with the DNA. TRBV21-1 is a known pseudogene. The CDR3 sequence is 15 residues long. CDR3 in DNA: TGTGCCAGCACCTACCCCCGCATAATCCAAGAGACCCAGTACTTC. Amino acids: CASTYPRIIQETQYF.

CDR3 sequence: CAWSVGAGTDTQYF. In nucleotides, the CDR3 is TGTGCCTGGAGTGTGGGGGCAGGCACAGATACGCAGTATTTT. The V call is TRBV30, the J call TRBJ2-3; possible D gene TRBD1, 6 bases. V was shortened by 0 bases and J by 1 base, with 8 bases between the two germline ends. CDR1 and CDR2 (germline): GTSNPN, SVGIG (reference sequence). CDR3 length: 14 residues.

This clone was seen only a few times. The chain has TRBV19 and TRBJ2-2; 10 positions match TRBD1. The CDR3 runs to 16 residues. V lost 2 bases, J lost 7 bases, and 7 bases stayed unmatched. Germline-derived CDR1 and CDR2 are LNHDA and SQIVND (reference sequence). CDR3 sequence (DNA): TGTGCCAGTAGTATATCGCGACAGGGGGCAAACGGGGAGCTGTTTTTT. This translates into CASSISRQGANGELFF.

This chain uses TRBV11-2 with TRBJ2-5, with a tentative D call TRBD1 (6 bases). Germline V gives CDR1 SGHAT, CDR2 FQNNGV. The CDR3 contains 15 residues. The germline V and J ends were trimmed by 2 bases and 1 base, with 11 bases remaining between them. As DNA, the CDR3 is TGTGCCAGCAGCTTAATCCAGGGGCTCCAAGAGACCCAGTACTTC. Protein sequence: CASSLIQGLQETQYF.

The chain couples TRBV5-1 to TRBJ2-7; D may be TRBD1 (6 bases). CDR3 size: 13 residues. Germline assignment: CDR1 SGHRS and CDR2 YFSETQ. V lost 0 bases, J lost 4 bases, and 8 bases lay in between. The CDR3 protein is CASSLEDSYEQYF. In nucleotides, the CDR3 is TGCGCCAGCAGCTTGGAGGACAGTTACGAGCAGTACTTC.

This clone was seen a few times. The rearrangement joins TRBV4-1 to TRBJ2-5, with 7 bases fitting TRBD1. Unmatched junction bases numbered 6, after V lost 4 bases and J lost 1 base. There are 15 residues in the CDR3. The germline CDR1 and CDR2 sequences are MGHRA and YSYEKL. The CDR3 is CASSRVQGTQETQYF. DNA of the CDR3: TGCGCCAGCAGCCGCGTACAGGGGACCCAAGAGACCCAGTACTTC.

This clone was recorded once. The chain couples TRBV30 to TRBJ2-1; weak D call: TRBD1 (5 bases). The CDR3 length is 15 residues. V was cut by 5 bases and J by 9 bases, with 23 bases left in between. Per germline, CDR1 GTSNPN and CDR2 SVGIG (reference sequence). The CDR3 coding sequence is TGTGCCTGGGCCCATAAGGGGATCGCCTACGGTGAGCAGTTCTTC. Translated: CAWAHKGIAYGEQFF.

The V and J genes are TRBV7-2 and TRBJ2-5; 7 bases map to TRBD2. The CDR3 sequence is 14 residues long. Germline CDR1 is SGHTA and CDR2 is FQGNSA. Trimming took 5 bases from V and 4 from J; bases not matched to a gene: 7. The CDR3 loop is CASSLTSVRETQYF. Here the CDR3 DNA reads TGTGCCAGCAGCCTAACTAGCGTCCGAGAGACCCAGTACTTC. Supplemented by reference TRBV7-2 and TRBJ2-5, the full variable domain reads GAGVSQSPSNKVTEKGKDVELRCDPISGHTALYWYRQSLGQGLEFLIYFQGNSAPDKSGLPSDRFSAERTGGSVSTLTIQRTQQEDSAVYLCASSLTSVRETQYFGPGTRLLVL.

The chain uses TRBV5-4 and TRBJ2-7; TRBD2 matches 14 bases. This CDR3 has 18 amino acids. The ends lost 1 base at V and 0 bases at J; junction bases unmatched: 6. CDR1 SGHNT and CDR2 YYREEE come from the germline V gene (reference sequence). The CDR3 DNA reads TGTGCCAGCAGCTTGTGGACTAGCGGGAGGAAATACTCCTACGAGCAGTACTTC. Amino acids: CASSLWTSGRKYSYEQYF. The variable domain in full, completed from reference TRBV5-4 and TRBJ2-7, reads ETGVTQSPTHLIKTRGQQVTLRCSSQSGHNTVSWYQQALGQGPQFIFQYYREEENGRGNFPPRFSGLQFPNYSSELNVNALELDDSALYLCASSLWTSGRKYSYEQYFGPGTRLTVT.